This T cell receptor beta chain was captured by sequencing in a study of blood T cell repertoires in COVID-19. Study in general: The cDNA or gDNA used as material had been derived from T cells, B-cell-depleted T cells, or PBMCs.

The V end was cut by 5 bases, the J end by 5 bases, with 10 bases between. The CDR3 is made up of 12 amino acids. Germline CDR1 SGHDT, CDR2 YYEEEE. This clone was counted a few times. Original analysis: Estimates of nucleated cell counts were drawn from the amplification of reference gene primers. The assay was immunoSEQ multiplex PCR, and TCRdb's table has in-frame clones only and misses some. V and J calls and clone size are as listed in that table; D and trimming were resolved from the DNA. Here the sample spans about 88,000 clones, 80% to 90% being singletons. The TCR originated in a man of 80 years or more with acute or convalescent COVID-19. The rearrangement links TRBV5-6 to TRBJ1-1, with D tentatively TRBD1 (5 bases). Sample: peripheral blood. The DNA for the CDR3 is TGTGCCAGCAGGCGGGGGGGTACTGAAGCTTTCTTT. This codes for CASRRGGTEAFF.